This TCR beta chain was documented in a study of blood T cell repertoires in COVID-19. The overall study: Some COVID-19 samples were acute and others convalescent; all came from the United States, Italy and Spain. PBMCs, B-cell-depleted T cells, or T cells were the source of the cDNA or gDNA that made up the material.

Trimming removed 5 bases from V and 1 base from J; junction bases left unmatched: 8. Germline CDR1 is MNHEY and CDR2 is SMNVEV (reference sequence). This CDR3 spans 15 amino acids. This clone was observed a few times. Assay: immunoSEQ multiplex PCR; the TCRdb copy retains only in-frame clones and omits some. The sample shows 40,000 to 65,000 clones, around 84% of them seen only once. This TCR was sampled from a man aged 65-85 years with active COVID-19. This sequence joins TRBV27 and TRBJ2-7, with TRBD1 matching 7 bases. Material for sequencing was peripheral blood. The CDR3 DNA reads TGTGCCAGCAGTGCCCTCCGGACAGGATCCTACGAGCAGTACTTC. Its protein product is CASSALRTGSYEQYF.